This TCR beta chain was identified during a study of metastatic and nonmetastatic thyroid tumors. Study details: For malignant and benign thyroid patients, tumor or nodule tissue and blood were the sources whose repertoires were compared.

About this clone itself: Its antigen is undetermined.

Findings of the study overall: Compared with benign nodules, malignant thyroid tumors were reported to have significantly higher TCR beta diversity in both blood and tumor.

Authors' analysis steps: CDR3 was compared across clinicopathological groups, and the resulting differences were used to build a distant-metastasis classifier for papillary thyroid cancer. TCRdb re-called the PCR reads with MiXCR. The V and J calls reflect TCRdb's pipeline rather than the authors' work. Of fewer than 35,000 clones listed, about a fifth are singletons. No treatment had been given to any patient before thyroid surgery. The germline V gene has CDR1 DFQATT and CDR2 SNEGSKA (reference sequence). The CDR3 covers 14 residues. V shed 5 bases and J shed 4 bases, with 18 bases lying between them.

The clonotype was recovered from a male donor with papillary thyroid cancer or a benign thyroid nodule (not recorded which). Some clones in this sample may be carry-over from other donors' samples. Sequenced material: tumor tissue. The chain has TRBV20-1 and TRBJ2-7, with D possibly matching TRBD2 (5 bases). The chain's CDR3 is CSADFGKELYEQYF. The DNA of the CDR3 is TGCAGTGCTGACTTCGGGAAGGAGCTTTACGAGCAGTACTTC.